Presented here are 7 T cell receptor beta chains from one specimen sequenced in a study of blood T cell repertoires in COVID-19. Produced via immunoSEQ multiplex PCR; TCRdb's table is partial and in-frame only. The sample carries 110,000 or so clones, about 85% recorded once. The sample comprised peripheral blood. The receptors originated from a human donor in a cohort sampled during active COVID-19.

This sequence joins TRBV7-3 and TRBJ1-1; D uncertain. V was shortened by 7 bases and J by 2 bases, with 5 bases between the two germline ends. The V gene's germline CDR1 is SGHTA and CDR2 FQGTGA. This CDR3 region has 11 residues. The CDR3 sequence: CASIQNTEAFF. CDR3 coding DNA: TGTGCCAGCATACAAAACACTGAAGCTTTCTTT.

This chain links TRBV7-2 with TRBJ1-3; the match to TRBD1 covers 7 bases. From germline, CDR1 is SGHTA and CDR2 FQGNSA. This CDR3 is 14 amino acids long. V was clipped by 7 bases and J by 9 bases; unmatched bases: 12. CDR3 DNA: TGTGCCAGCACCTCGGAGGGGGCCCTCGGCACCATATATTTT. Residues: CASTSEGALGTIYF.

The CDR3 reads CASSLQGLNTEAFF. Here the CDR3 DNA reads TGTGCCAGCAGTTTACAGGGGCTGAACACTGAAGCTTTCTTT. This chain links TRBV6-2 or TRBV6-3 with TRBJ1-1; 7 positions agree with TRBD1. CDR1 MNHEY and CDR2 SVGEGT come from the germline V gene. The CDR3 has 14 residues. With V trimmed by 4 bases and J by 0 bases, 2 bases remained unmatched.

The V and J genes are TRBV2 and TRBJ2-3; a possible D gene is TRBD2 (6 bases). The CDR3 runs 14 residues. Germline CDR1 is SNHLY and CDR2 is FYNNEI. Trimming stripped 5 bases from V and 7 bases from J, with 16 bases between. CDR3 nucleotides: TGTGCCAGCAGTCCCCGGGACTGGGAGCATACGCAGTATTTT. Encoded protein: CASSPRDWEHTQYF.

This clone was detected only a few times. The chain combines TRBV19 with TRBJ2-5, with 9 bases lining up with TRBD1. CDR3 length equals 15 residues. V was pared by 5 bases and J by 5 bases, with 9 bases of the junction left unmatched. The germline CDR1 and CDR2 sequences are LNHDA and SQIVND (reference sequence). This chain's CDR3 is CASSVTGGAGETQYF. For the CDR3, the DNA is TGTGCCAGTAGTGTCACAGGGGGCGCGGGGGAGACCCAGTACTTC.

This rearrangement joins TRBV5-1 to TRBJ2-1; D not resolved. V lost 5 bases, J lost 7 bases, and 16 bases lay in between. CDR1 and CDR2 (germline): SGHRS, YFSETQ. The CDR3 has 14 residues. CDR3 region: CASSMELSGNEQFF. CDR3 sequence (DNA): TGCGCCAGCAGTATGGAACTCTCCGGGAATGAGCAGTTCTTC. The full variable domain, its missing parts supplied by reference TRBV5-1 and TRBJ2-1, is KAGVTQTPRYLIKTRGQQVTLSCSPISGHRSVSWYQQTPGQGLQFLFEYFSETQRNKGNFPGRFSGRQFSNSRSEMNVSTLELGDSALYLCASSMELSGNEQFFGPGTRLTVL.

V usage is TRBV7-2 and J usage is TRBJ2-5; 9 positions match TRBD1. The germline CDR1 and CDR2 sequences are SGHTA and FQGNSA. The CDR3 runs to 18 residues. V lost 0 bases to trimming and J lost 1 base; unmatched junction nucleotides: 9. CDR3 loop: CASSLAPGQGFGQETQYF. The DNA for the CDR3 is TGTGCCAGCAGCTTAGCGCCGGGACAGGGTTTTGGCCAAGAGACCCAGTACTTC.